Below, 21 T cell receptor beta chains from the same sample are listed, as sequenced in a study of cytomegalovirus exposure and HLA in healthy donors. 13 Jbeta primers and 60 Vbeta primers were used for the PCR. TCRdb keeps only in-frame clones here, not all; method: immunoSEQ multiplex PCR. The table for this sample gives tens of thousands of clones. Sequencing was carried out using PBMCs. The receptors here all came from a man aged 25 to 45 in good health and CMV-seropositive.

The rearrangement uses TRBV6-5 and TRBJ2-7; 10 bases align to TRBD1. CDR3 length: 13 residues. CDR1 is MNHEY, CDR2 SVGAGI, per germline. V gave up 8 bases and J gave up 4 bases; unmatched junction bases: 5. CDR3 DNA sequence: TGTGCCAGCTGCCGGGACAGGGGTTACGAGCAGTACTTC. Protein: CASCRDRGYEQYF.

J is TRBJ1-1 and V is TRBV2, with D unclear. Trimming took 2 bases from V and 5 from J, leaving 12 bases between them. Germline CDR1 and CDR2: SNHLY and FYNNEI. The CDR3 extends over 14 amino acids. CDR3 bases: TGTGCCAGCAGTGAAAACAGCCACAGTACTGAAGCTTTCTTT. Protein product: CASSENSHSTEAFF. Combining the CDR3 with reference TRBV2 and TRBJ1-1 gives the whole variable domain EPEVTQTPSHQVTQMGQEVILRCVPISNHLYFYWYRQILGQKVEFLVSFYNNEISEKSEIFDDQFSVERPDGSNFTLKIRSTKLEDSAMYFCASSENSHSTEAFFGQGTRLTVV.

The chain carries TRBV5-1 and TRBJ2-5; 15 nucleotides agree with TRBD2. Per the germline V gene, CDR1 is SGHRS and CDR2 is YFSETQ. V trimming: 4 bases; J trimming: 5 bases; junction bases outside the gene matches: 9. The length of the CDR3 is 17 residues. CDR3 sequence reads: CASSPGLAGGPGETQYF. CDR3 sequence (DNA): TGCGCCAGCAGCCCAGGACTAGCGGGAGGGCCCGGGGAGACCCAGTACTTC.

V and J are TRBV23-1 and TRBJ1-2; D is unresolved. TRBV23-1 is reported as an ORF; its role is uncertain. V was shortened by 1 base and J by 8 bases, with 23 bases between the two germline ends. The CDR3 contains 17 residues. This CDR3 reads CASSQFFQEEYPHGYTF. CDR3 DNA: TGCGCCAGCAGTCAATTTTTCCAGGAAGAATATCCCCACGGCTACACCTTC.

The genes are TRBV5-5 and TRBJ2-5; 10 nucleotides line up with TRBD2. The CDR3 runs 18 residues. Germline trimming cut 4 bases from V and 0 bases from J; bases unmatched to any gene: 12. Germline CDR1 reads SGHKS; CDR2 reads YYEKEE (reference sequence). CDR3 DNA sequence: TGTGCCAGCAGCCTCGCCCCCATTAGCGGGGGGTACCAAGAGACCCAGTACTTC. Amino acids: CASSLAPISGGYQETQYF. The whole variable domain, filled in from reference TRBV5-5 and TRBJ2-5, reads DAGVTQSPTHLIKTRGQQVTLRCSPISGHKSVSWYQQVLGQGPQFIFQYYEKEERGRGNFPDRFSARQFPNYSSELNVNALLLGDSALYLCASSLAPISGGYQETQYFGPGTRLLVL.

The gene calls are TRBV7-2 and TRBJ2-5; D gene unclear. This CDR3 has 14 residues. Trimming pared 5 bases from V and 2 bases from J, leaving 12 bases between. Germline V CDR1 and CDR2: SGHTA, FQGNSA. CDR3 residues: CASSADLLQETQYF. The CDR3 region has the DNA TGTGCCAGCAGCGCCGACTTGTTACAAGAGACCCAGTACTTC.

The CDR3 loop is CASSEGGGREVDVDEQFF. CDR3 nucleotides: TGTGCCAGCAGTGAAGGGGGCGGGAGGGAGGTTGATGTGGATGAGCAGTTCTTC. V usage is TRBV2 and J usage is TRBJ2-1, with 9 positions matching TRBD2. This CDR3 contains 18 residues. Per germline, CDR1 SNHLY and CDR2 FYNNEI. V lost 1 base and J lost 8; bases outside the gene matches: 15.

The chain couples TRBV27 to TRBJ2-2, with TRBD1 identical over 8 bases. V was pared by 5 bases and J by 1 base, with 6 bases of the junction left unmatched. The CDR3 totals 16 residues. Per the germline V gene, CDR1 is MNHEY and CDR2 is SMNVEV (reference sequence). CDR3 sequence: CASSQYGTGNTGELFF. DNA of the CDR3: TGTGCCAGCAGTCAATACGGGACAGGGAACACCGGGGAGCTGTTTTTT.

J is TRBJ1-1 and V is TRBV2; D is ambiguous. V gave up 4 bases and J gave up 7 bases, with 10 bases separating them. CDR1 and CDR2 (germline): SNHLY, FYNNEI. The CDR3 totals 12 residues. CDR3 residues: CASSVSQREAFF. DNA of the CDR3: TGTGCCAGCAGTGTTTCTCAGCGTGAAGCTTTCTTT.

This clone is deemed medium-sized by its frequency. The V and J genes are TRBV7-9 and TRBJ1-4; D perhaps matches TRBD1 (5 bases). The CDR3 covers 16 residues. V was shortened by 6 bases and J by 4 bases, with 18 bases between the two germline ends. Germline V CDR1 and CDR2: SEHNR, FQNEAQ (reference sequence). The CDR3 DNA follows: TGTGCCAGCAGGACGGGCACAGGTGTTAATAATGAAAAACTGTTTTTT. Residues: CASRTGTGVNNEKLFF.

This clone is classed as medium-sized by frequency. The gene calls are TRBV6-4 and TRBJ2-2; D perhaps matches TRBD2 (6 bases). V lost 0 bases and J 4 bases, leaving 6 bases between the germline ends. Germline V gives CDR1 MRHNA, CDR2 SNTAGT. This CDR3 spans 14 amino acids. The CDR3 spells CASSDSTSTGELFF. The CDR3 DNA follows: TGTGCCAGCAGTGACTCGACTAGCACCGGGGAGCTGTTTTTT.

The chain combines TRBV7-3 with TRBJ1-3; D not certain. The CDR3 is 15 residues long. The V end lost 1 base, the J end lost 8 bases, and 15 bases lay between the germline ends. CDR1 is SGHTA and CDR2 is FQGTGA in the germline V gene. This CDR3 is CASSLSGPPGDTIYF. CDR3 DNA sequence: TGTGCCAGCAGCTTAAGCGGCCCCCCCGGGGACACCATATATTTT.

This CDR3 is CASSQLAVTSTDTQYF. The CDR3 DNA reads TGCGCCAGCAGCCAGCTAGCGGTAACCAGCACAGATACGCAGTATTTT. The V gene is TRBV4-1, the J gene TRBJ2-3; 7 bases agree with TRBD2. The CDR3 runs to 16 residues. From germline, CDR1 is MGHRA and CDR2 YSYEKL. V lost 3 bases to trimming and J lost 0 bases; unmatched junction nucleotides: 6.

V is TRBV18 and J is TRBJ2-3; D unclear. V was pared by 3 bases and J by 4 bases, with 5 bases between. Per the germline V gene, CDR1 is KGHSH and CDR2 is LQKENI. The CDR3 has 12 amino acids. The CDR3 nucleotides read TGTGCCAGCTCACCTGAGGCAGATACGCAGTATTTT. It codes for CASSPEADTQYF.

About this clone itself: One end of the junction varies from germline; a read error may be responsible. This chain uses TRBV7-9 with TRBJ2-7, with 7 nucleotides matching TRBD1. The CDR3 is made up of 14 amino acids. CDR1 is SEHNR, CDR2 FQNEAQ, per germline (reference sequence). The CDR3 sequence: CAGSLGGQPYEQYF. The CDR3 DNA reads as TGTGCCGGCAGCTTAGGGGGACAGCCCTACGAGCAGTACTTC.

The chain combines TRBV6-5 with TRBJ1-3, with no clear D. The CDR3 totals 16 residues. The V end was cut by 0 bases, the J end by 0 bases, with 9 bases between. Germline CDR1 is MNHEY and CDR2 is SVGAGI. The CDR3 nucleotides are TGTGCCAGCAGTTACTCGAAGGAGAGCTCTGGAAACACCATATATTTT. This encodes CASSYSKESSGNTIYF.

The CDR3 spells CASSYYLAGNRNEQFF. The CDR3 DNA sequence: TGTGCCAGCAGTTACTACCTAGCGGGAAACAGAAATGAGCAGTTCTTC. The rearrangement links TRBV6-5 to TRBJ2-1; the match to TRBD2 covers 9 bases. The CDR3 spans 16 residues. Germline V gives CDR1 MNHEY, CDR2 SVGAGI. After removal of 1 base from V and 7 bases from J, the junction contained 8 bases not matched to a gene.

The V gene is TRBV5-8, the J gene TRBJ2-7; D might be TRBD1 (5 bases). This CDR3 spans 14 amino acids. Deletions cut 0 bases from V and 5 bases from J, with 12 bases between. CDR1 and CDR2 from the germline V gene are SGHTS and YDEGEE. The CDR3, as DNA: TGTGCCAGCAGCTTGGGGGTTGCAGGGAACGAGCAGTACTTC. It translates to CASSLGVAGNEQYF.

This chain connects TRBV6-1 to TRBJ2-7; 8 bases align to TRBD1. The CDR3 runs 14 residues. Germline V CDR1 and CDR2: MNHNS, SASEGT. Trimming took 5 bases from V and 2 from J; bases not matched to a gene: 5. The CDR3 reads CASSNTGGTYEQYF. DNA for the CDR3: TGTGCCAGCAGTAACACAGGGGGAACCTACGAGCAGTACTTC.

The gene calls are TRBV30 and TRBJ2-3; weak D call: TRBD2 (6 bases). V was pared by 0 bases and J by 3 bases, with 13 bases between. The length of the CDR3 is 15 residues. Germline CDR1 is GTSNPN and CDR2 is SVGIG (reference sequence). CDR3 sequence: CAWSVLGSGTDTQYF. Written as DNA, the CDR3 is TGTGCCTGGAGTGTCCTGGGTAGCGGAACAGATACGCAGTATTTT.

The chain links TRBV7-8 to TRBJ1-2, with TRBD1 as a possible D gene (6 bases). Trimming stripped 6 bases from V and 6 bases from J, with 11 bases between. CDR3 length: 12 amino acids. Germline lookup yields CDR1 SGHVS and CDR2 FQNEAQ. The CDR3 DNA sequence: TGTGCCAGCAGGGTACAGGGTCATGGCTACACCTTC. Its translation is CASRVQGHGYTF.